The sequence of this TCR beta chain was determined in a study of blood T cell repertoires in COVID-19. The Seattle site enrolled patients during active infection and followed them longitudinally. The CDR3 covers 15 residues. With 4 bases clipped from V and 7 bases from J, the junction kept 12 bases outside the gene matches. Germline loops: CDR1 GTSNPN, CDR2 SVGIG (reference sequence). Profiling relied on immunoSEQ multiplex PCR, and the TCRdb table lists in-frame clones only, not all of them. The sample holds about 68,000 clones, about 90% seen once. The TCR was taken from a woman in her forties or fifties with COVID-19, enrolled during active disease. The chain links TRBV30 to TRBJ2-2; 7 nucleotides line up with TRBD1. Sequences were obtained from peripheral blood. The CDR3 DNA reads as TGTGCCTGGATCAAAGGGGGCAGGGCAAGCGGGGAGCTGTTTTTT. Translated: CAWIKGGRASGELFF.